Presented here are 2 T cell receptor beta chains from one specimen sequenced in a study of T cells expressing NK-cell markers. TCRdb re-called the 5' RACE reads and catalogs CDR3 proteins one per entry, DNA excluded. The listing contains some 390,000 distinct CDR3 sequences. Material for sequencing was blood T cells: a sorted CD56 or NKG2C T cell subset, CD4+ or CD8+ T cells, or bulk PBMC T cells (not recorded which). All receptors come from a woman in her forties or fifties in good health.

This chain connects TRBV7-6 to TRBJ2-3; TCRdb's D gene call, TRBD1, goes unchecked for lack of DNA. Germline CDR1 is SGHVS and CDR2 is FNYEAQ. The CDR3 extends over 12 amino acids. The CDR3 region is CASSEPGDTQYF.

This chain connects TRBV27 to TRBJ2-1; TCRdb's D call of TRBD2 is untestable without DNA. The germline CDR1 and CDR2 sequences are MNHEY and SMNVEV (reference sequence). This CDR3 region has 17 residues. CDR3 region: CASSPLIPREGRDEQFF.